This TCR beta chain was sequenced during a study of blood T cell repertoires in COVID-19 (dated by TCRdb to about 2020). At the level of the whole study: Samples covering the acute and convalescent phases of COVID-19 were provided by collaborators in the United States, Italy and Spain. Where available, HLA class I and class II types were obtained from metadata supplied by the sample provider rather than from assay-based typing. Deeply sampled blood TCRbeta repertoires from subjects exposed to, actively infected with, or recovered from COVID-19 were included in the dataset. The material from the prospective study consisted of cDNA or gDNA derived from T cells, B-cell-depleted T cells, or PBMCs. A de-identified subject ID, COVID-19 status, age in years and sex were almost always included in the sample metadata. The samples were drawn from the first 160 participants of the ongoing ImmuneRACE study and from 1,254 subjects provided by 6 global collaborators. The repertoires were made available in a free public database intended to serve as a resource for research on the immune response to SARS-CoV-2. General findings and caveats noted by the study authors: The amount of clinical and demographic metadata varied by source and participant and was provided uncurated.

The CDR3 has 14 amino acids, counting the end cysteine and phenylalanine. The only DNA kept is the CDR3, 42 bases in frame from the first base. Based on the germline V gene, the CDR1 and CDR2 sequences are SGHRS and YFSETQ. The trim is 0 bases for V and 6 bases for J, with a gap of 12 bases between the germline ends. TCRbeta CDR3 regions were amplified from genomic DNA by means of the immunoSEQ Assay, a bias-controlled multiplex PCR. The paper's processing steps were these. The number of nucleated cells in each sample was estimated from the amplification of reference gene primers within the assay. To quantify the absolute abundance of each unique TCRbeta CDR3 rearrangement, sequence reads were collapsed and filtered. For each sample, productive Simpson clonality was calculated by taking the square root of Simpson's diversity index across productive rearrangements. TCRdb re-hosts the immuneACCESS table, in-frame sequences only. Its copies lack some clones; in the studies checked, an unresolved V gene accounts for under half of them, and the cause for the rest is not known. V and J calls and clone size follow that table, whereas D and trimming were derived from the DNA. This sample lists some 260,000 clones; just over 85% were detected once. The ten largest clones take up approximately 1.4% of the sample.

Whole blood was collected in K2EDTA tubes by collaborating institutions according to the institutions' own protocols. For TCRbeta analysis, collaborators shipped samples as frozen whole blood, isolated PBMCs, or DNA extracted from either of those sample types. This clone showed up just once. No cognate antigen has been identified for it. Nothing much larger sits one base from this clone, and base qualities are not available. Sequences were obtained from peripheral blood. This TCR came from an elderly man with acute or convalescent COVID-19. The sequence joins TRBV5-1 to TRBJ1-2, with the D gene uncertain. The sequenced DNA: TGCGCCAGCAGCTTGGAGTTTATAGGAGATGGCTACACCTTC. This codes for CASSLEFIGDGYTF.